This TCR beta chain was identified during a study of blood T cell repertoires in COVID-19. Sequenced by immunoSEQ multiplex PCR; TCRdb stores in-frame clones only, minus some. The sample lists some 140,000 clones, 84% occurring once. After removal of 4 bases from V and 6 bases from J, the junction contained 1 base not matched to a gene. The CDR3 is made up of 13 amino acids. CDR1 is SNHLY and CDR2 is FYNNEI in the germline V gene. The sequenced sample consisted of PBMCs or T cells enriched from blood (not recorded which). The rearrangement joins TRBV2 to TRBJ1-5, with 9 bases lining up with TRBD1. This sequence originates from a man aged 35 to 55 with acute COVID-19. The CDR3 loop reads CASSATGGQPQHF. CDR3 bases: TGTGCCAGCAGTGCGACAGGGGGTCAGCCCCAGCATTTT.